The subject of this entry is one T cell receptor beta chain. Its antigen is currently unknown. This CDR3 region has 15 residues. Germline CDR1 reads SGHRS; CDR2 reads YFSETQ. With 4 bases removed from V and 0 bases from J, the gap between germline ends came to 13 bases. A multiplex PCR was run with 60 Vbeta primers and 13 Jbeta primers. Here immunoSEQ multiplex PCR was the method, and the copy in TCRdb shows in-frame clones only, minus some. The sample has some 190,000 clones; around four fifths are singletons. This record belongs to a study of cytomegalovirus exposure and HLA in healthy donors. Study-level points and caveats: Reports indicate that TCR beta sequences accurately predicted the HLA-A and HLA-B alleles of most subjects. Analysis was carried out at a later point, and it linked a missense DCLRE1C variant to TCR beta V- and J-gene trimming. Many donors shared some public TCRs, even though most TCR sequences were rare. As was reported, the classifier diagnosed cytomegalovirus status with high specificity and sensitivity.

This TCR was recovered from a young man in good health and CMV-seronegative. This chain joins TRBV5-1 and TRBJ1-1; no reliable D call. The sample taken for sequencing was PBMCs. The CDR3 spells CASSGRTGVNTEAFF. The CDR3 nucleotides read TGCGCCAGCAGCGGAAGGACGGGAGTGAACACTGAAGCTTTCTTT.